This TCR beta chain originates from a study of tumor-infiltrating lymphocytes in oesophageal squamous cell carcinoma. TCRdb reprocessed the PCR reads via MiXCR and lists one record per CDR3 protein. The sample lists about 11,000 distinct CDR3 sequences, roughly three fifths occurring once. Germline V CDR1 and CDR2: MNHNY, SVGAGI (reference sequence). V lost 2 bases and J 3 bases, leaving 7 bases between the germline ends. This CDR3 is 13 amino acids long. Within the sample, this clonotype is medium-sized. The rearrangement joins TRBV6-6 to TRBJ2-5, with no clear D. Sequenced sample: esophageal tumor tissue. This clonotype originated in a male donor with esophageal squamous cell carcinoma. The CDR3 reads CASSYGRKETQYF. CDR3 coding DNA: TGTGCCAGCAGTTACGGGCGGAAAGAGACCCAGTACTTC.